The 14 T cell receptor beta chains presented below share a single source sample, sequenced in a study of CD8+ T cells in alopecia areata. Extraction of RNA preceded its reverse transcription into cDNA, which served as the sequencing template. The method was immunoSEQ multiplex PCR; TCRdb's version includes in-frame clones alone and lacks a portion of them. Counted here are about 150,000 clones, less than 65% occurring once; the ten biggest clones make up about 38%. The specimen sequenced was CD8+ T cells sorted from blood. These receptors all come from a human donor in good health.

The rearrangement joins TRBV6-1 to TRBJ2-7, with a tentative D call TRBD1 (5 bases). From germline, CDR1 is MNHNS and CDR2 SASEGT. CDR3 length: 15 residues. The V end lost 7 bases, the J end lost 0 bases, and 16 bases lay between the germline ends. CDR3 sequence reads: CASKKGALSSYEQYF. The DNA for the CDR3 is TGTGCCAGCAAGAAAGGGGCATTAAGCTCCTACGAGCAGTACTTC.

This chain joins TRBV29-1 and TRBJ2-7; 12 bases match TRBD1. The length of the CDR3 is 15 residues. Germline CDR1 and CDR2: SQVTM and ANQGSEA. The V gene end was trimmed by 4 bases and the J gene end by 3 bases; junction bases not matched to a gene: 7. The CDR3 loop reads CSVARGTGGNYEQYF. The CDR3 DNA sequence: TGCAGCGTTGCCAGGGGGACAGGGGGCAACTACGAGCAGTACTTC.

J is TRBJ1-1 and V is TRBV28; D is undetermined. Germline lookup yields CDR1 MDHEN and CDR2 SYDVKM. The CDR3 covers 15 residues. V was trimmed by 7 bases and J by 1 base, leaving 16 bases between them. The chain's CDR3 is CASTVPNLANTEAFF. The DNA for the CDR3 is TGTGCCAGCACCGTTCCCAATTTAGCGAACACTGAAGCTTTCTTT. The full variable domain, with the rest looked up from reference TRBV28 and TRBJ1-1, is DVKVTQSSRYLVKRTGEKVFLECVQDMDHENMFWYRQDPGLGLRLIYFSYDVKMKEKGDIPEGYSVSREKKERFSLILESASTNQTSMYLCASTVPNLANTEAFFGQGTRLTVV.

This clone occurred many times. The rearrangement joins TRBV11-3 to TRBJ2-1, with a tentative D call TRBD2 (5 bases). The V gene's germline CDR1 is SGHNT and CDR2 YENEEA. V was pared by 5 bases and J by 6 bases, with 17 bases between. The CDR3 runs 15 residues. The CDR3 nucleotides are TGTGCCAGCAGCCCCATGTTGAGGGTAGGCAATGAGCAGTTCTTC. It is translated as CASSPMLRVGNEQFF.

This clone has a handful of counts. This chain joins TRBV29-1 and TRBJ2-2; 8 bases are a match to TRBD2. CDR3 length equals 12 residues. The germline gives CDR1 SQVTM, CDR2 ANQGSEA. The CDR3 sequence is CRAGDNTGELFF. The DNA for the CDR3 is TGCAGAGCGGGAGATAACACCGGGGAGCTGTTTTTT.

J is TRBJ2-7 and V is TRBV27; D not resolved. V was shortened by 0 bases and J by 3 bases, with 6 bases between the two germline ends. The CDR3 totals 13 residues. CDR1 and CDR2 (germline): MNHEY, SMNVEV (reference sequence). CDR3 in amino acids: CASSLSVGYEQYF. The CDR3 DNA reads as TGTGCCAGCAGTTTATCGGTAGGCTACGAGCAGTACTTC.

In DNA, the CDR3 is TGCGCCAGCAGCCCCCATGCCGGCTACGAGCAGTACTTC. This gives the protein CASSPHAGYEQYF. This chain joins TRBV4-1 and TRBJ2-7; no definite D call. This CDR3 is built from 13 residues. V was pared by 4 bases and J by 3 bases, with 10 bases between. Germline CDR1 MGHRA, CDR2 YSYEKL.

In this sample, this clone turned up a few times. The rearrangement uses TRBV4-1 and TRBJ2-1, with a weak D call TRBD1 (5 bases). Germline lookup yields CDR1 MGHRA and CDR2 YSYEKL. Between the trimmed V and J ends, which lost 1 base and 0 bases, there was a span of 7 bases. The CDR3 consists of 15 residues. CDR3: CASSQGQGSYNEQFF. DNA for the CDR3: TGCGCCAGCAGCCAAGGGCAGGGCTCCTACAATGAGCAGTTCTTC.

CDR3: CASEGETYEQYF. The CDR3 DNA reads TGTGCCAGCGAGGGGGAGACCTACGAGCAGTACTTC. This sequence joins TRBV28 and TRBJ2-7, with D possibly TRBD1 on 6 matching bases. The CDR3 contains 12 residues. Germline lookup yields CDR1 MDHEN and CDR2 SYDVKM. V gave up 8 bases and J gave up 2 bases, with 10 bases separating them.

Only a few counts were recorded for this clone. The chain carries TRBV5-6 and TRBJ1-1, with 9 bases identical to TRBD1. J gave up 1 base and V 3 bases, and 4 bases lay outside the gene matches. This CDR3 has 15 residues. CDR1 is SGHDT and CDR2 is YYEEEE in the germline V gene. The CDR3 loop is CASSWGTGPNTEAFF. The DNA for the CDR3 is TGTGCCAGCAGCTGGGGGACAGGGCCGAACACTGAAGCTTTCTTT.

The J gene is TRBJ2-1, the V gene TRBV6-5; no reliable D call. V dropped 5 bases and J dropped 5 bases, with 10 bases sitting between them. This CDR3 spans 13 amino acids. Germline V lookup: CDR1 MNHEY, CDR2 SVGAGI. The CDR3 DNA reads as TGTGCCAGCAGTGACGAAGAAGACAATGAGCAGTTCTTC. It encodes CASSDEEDNEQFF.

A few counts support this clone. In DNA form, the CDR3 reads TGCAGCTCATGGACAGGGGGCAATGAGCAGTTCTTC. It encodes CSSWTGGNEQFF. The V gene is TRBV29-1, the J gene TRBJ2-1, with 10 bases aligning to TRBD1. CDR3 size: 12 residues. The V gene's germline CDR1 is SQVTM and CDR2 ANQGSEA. V lost 8 bases to trimming and J lost 6 bases; unmatched junction nucleotides: 4.

The V call is TRBV6-6, the J call TRBJ2-7; 7 nucleotides agree with TRBD1. V was pared by 0 bases and J by 1 base, with 3 bases of the junction left unmatched. There are 15 residues in the CDR3. Germline values: CDR1 MNHNY, CDR2 SVGAGI (reference sequence). The CDR3 sequence: CASSYSETGSYEQYF. For the CDR3, the DNA is TGTGCCAGCAGTTACTCAGAGACAGGGTCCTACGAGCAGTACTTC.

The V gene is TRBV5-1, the J gene TRBJ2-7; weak D call: TRBD2 (5 bases). CDR1 is SGHRS and CDR2 is YFSETQ in the germline V gene. Trimming removed 4 bases from V and 7 bases from J, with 12 bases in between. The CDR3 spans 12 residues. CDR3 protein: CASSEEGREQYF. As DNA, the CDR3 is TGCGCCAGCAGCGAAGAGGGCCGGGAGCAGTACTTC.